This T cell receptor beta chain emerged from a study of CXCR3-negative and CXCR3-positive naive CD8 T cells (dated 2019 in TCRdb). Background on the whole study: In total, 120 million to 150 million TRB reads were obtained, which works out to roughly 1.5 +/- 0.3 million reads per library. TRBV-TRBJ cluster analysis included naive subsets from several donors and memory cells from 3 donors. Diversity and physicochemical repertoire analyses covered approximately 10 donors pooled from two independent experiments.

Counted from cysteine to phenylalanine, this CDR3 has 15 amino acids. No DNA appears here. From a lookup of the germline V gene, CDR1 and CDR2 are SGHNT and YENEEA. Results and caveats for the whole study, not just this receptor: Because CXCR3 expression was partially decreased after cryopreservation, freshly isolated PBMCs were used for most assays. Compared with CXCR3-negative naive cells, CXCR3-positive naive cells had TRB CDR3s with higher hydrophobicity (lower Kidera factor 4), lower energy, and higher strength and volume indices. Both naive subsets had comparably high repertoire diversity, while memory CD8+ T cells had much lower repertoire diversity. Similar TRBV-TRBJ usage was shown by naive CXCR3-negative and CXCR3-positive cells from the same donor, whereas distinct patterns were shown by memory cells. Because surface CD5, which is linked to self-reactivity in mice, was comparable between the naive subsets, TCR interaction strength was also inferred from TRB CDR3 physicochemical properties.

On this clonotype: The target of this receptor is not known.

The sequencing machine was a NextSeq 550. The Human TCR Profiling Kit (MiLaboratory) was used to make UMI-labeled 5' RACE TRB cDNA libraries. The full amount of extracted RNA was used for cDNA synthesis, and the full amount of resulting cDNA was used for PCR amplification. Libraries were prepared in parallel with an identical number of PCR cycles. The source study handled its data this way. With a requirement of at least two reads per UMI, MIGEC and MiXCR extracted about 50,000 +/- 10,000 unique UMI-labeled TRB cDNA molecules per library. On average, about 40,000 +/- 10,000 functional in-frame TRB CDR3 nucleotide clonotypes lacking stop codons were found per library. After each sample was downsampled to 5000 UMI-labeled TRB molecules, VDJtools was used to calculate diversity metrics such as normalized Shannon-Wiener and Chao1. VDJtools was used to calculate clonotype-size-weighted physicochemical properties of the central five CDR3 residues, namely interaction energy, strength, volume and Kidera factor 4. TCRdb reprocessed the reads and lists each CDR3 protein sequence as a single entry, with no DNA. TCRdb assigned the V and J calls; the authors' analysis was not used. This sample's listing comprises about 8,400 distinct CDR3 sequences. The ten largest clonotypes hold approximately 2% of the sample.

Each CD8+ T cell subset was flow-sorted in triplicate, with over 250,000 cells per subset placed directly into RLT lysis buffer. Naive CD8+ T cells were defined stringently as CD45RO-CCR7+CD27+CD95- to exclude memory contaminants. Peripheral blood mononuclear cells were isolated from buffy coats using standard density gradient centrifugation. A FACSAria III was used to flow-sort naive CD8+ T cells into CXCR3-negative and CXCR3-positive populations. An RNeasy Mini Kit was used to extract total RNA from the sorted cells. The rearrangement combines TRBV11-3 with TRBJ1-1. The source material was naive CXCR3+ CD8+ T cells from blood. The cell subset or site label for this specimen denotes: CD45RO-CCR7+CD27+CD95- naive CD8+ T cells expressing CXCR3 (TNR3+). The TCR sequence derives from a human donor in good health. Some clones in this sample may be carry-over from other donors' samples. The CDR3 protein: CASRPHVTGSPEAFF.